This passage covers 5 T cell receptor beta chains from one sample sequenced in a study of cytomegalovirus exposure and HLA in healthy donors. Use of 60 Vbeta and 13 Jbeta primers characterized the PCR. Libraries were prepared by immunoSEQ multiplex PCR; TCRdb keeps only in-frame clonotypes and omits some of them. This sample has 110,000 or so clones, with 60% to 80% found just once. Sequencing used PBMCs. These receptors were obtained from a man in his late teens or twenties in good health and CMV-seropositive.

This clone occurred once. The chain has TRBV6-5 and TRBJ2-7; TRBD2 agrees at 9 bases. Germline V gene sequence: CDR1 MNHEY, CDR2 SVGAGI. The CDR3 spans 14 residues. The trim removed 6 bases at V and 5 bases at J, leaving 8 bases unmatched. Here the CDR3 reads CASSRSGGSHEQYF. The CDR3 bases are TGTGCCAGCAGCCGTAGCGGGGGTTCCCACGAGCAGTACTTC.

This clone appeared a few times. The chain has TRBV27 and TRBJ1-5; 8 positions agree with TRBD1. The J segment lost 0 bases and the V segment lost 5 bases, leaving 9 bases of the junction unmatched. The CDR3 runs to 17 residues. CDR1 and CDR2 (germline): MNHEY, SMNVEV (reference sequence). The CDR3 here is CASSQGTGGYSNQPQHF. In DNA form, the CDR3 reads TGTGCCAGCAGTCAGGGGACAGGTGGTTATAGCAATCAGCCCCAGCATTTT.

The chain carries TRBV5-6 and TRBJ1-6, with a possible D match to TRBD1 (6 bases). The CDR3 extends over 15 amino acids. V was cut by 0 bases and J by 7 bases, with 11 bases left in between. Germline loops: CDR1 SGHDT, CDR2 YYEEEE. The CDR3 DNA sequence: TGTGCCAGCAGCTTGGGGCAGGGGACCAATTCACCCCTCCACTTT. It codes for CASSLGQGTNSPLHF. Looking up the rest from reference TRBV5-6 and TRBJ1-6 gives the full variable domain: DAGVTQSPTHLIKTRGQQVTLRCSPKSGHDTVSWYQQALGQGPQFIFQYYEEEERQRGNFPDRFSGHQFPNYSSELNVNALLLGDSALYLCASSLGQGTNSPLHFGNGTRLTVT.

This clone has just a few counts. V and J are TRBV30 and TRBJ1-5; a possible D gene is TRBD1 (6 bases). Trimming took 1 base from V and 6 from J, leaving 10 bases between them. The CDR3 runs 13 residues. Germline V gene data show CDR1 as GTSNPN and CDR2 as SVGIG (reference sequence). CDR3 coding DNA: TGTGCCTGGAGTGGGGGGACACCTCAGCCCCAGCATTTT. Translated: CAWSGGTPQPQHF. The full variable domain, completed using reference TRBV30 and TRBJ1-5, is SQTIHQWPATLVQPVGSPLSLECTVEGTSNPNLYWYRQAAGRGLQLLFYSVGIGQISSEVPQNLSASRPQDRQFILSSKKLLLSDSGFYLCAWSGGTPQPQHFGDGTRLSIL.

This clone was counted a single time. The chain has TRBV5-1 and TRBJ2-7, with D perhaps matching TRBD1 (5 bases). V dropped 4 bases and J dropped 0 bases, with 17 bases sitting between them. The length of the CDR3 is 16 residues. The germline CDR1 and CDR2 sequences are SGHRS and YFSETQ. CDR3 in amino acids: CASSIRRGPDSYEQYV. CDR3 nucleotide sequence: TGCGCCAGCAGCATTCGAAGGGGTCCCGACTCCTACGAGCAGTACGTC.